This T cell receptor (beta chain) was sequenced during a study of T cells in Graves' hyperthyroidism and ophthalmopathy. Study-level background: Specimen type is peripheral blood, collected at initial diagnosis prior to any treatment. Study-wide findings and caveats: Ophthalmopathy stood apart from stable hyperthyroidism in a 13 V-J model. Also found in blood were most expanded thyroid clonotypes above 0.001.

Germline CDR1 reads SGHDT; CDR2 reads YYEEEE. J was trimmed by 4 bases and V by 6 bases; bases with no gene match: 7. The CDR3 runs 16 residues. Points on this clonotype: Antigen specificity is unknown.

Regions amplified from RNA transcripts were the TCR beta CDR3 regions. Initially, a first-round RT-PCR of the TCR CDR3 employed the HTBI primer set. TCRdb ran MiXCR on the multiplex PCR reads and lists one entry per CDR3 protein. The sample shows around 370,000 distinct CDR3 sequences, roughly 18% of them seen only once. Sequencing was carried out using blood. This chain links TRBV5-6 with TRBJ2-1; 13 bases are shared with TRBD2. The receptor's source is a man between 18 and 35 years old with Graves' ophthalmopathy. The CDR3 spells CASTSGLAGEYNEQFF. CDR3 DNA: TGTGCCAGCACCTCCGGACTAGCGGGAGAGTACAATGAGCAGTTCTTC.